These 13 T cell receptor beta chains were all obtained from the same sample, sequenced in a study of shared clonotypes between healthy human individuals (dated by TCRdb to the early 2020s). Library construction relied on the immunoSEQ multiplex PCR assay. TCRdb took this table from immuneACCESS and kept in-frame rearrangements with V and J called. Such tables lack part of the clones; where checked against another copy, unresolved V genes explain under half of the gap, and the rest is unexplained. The sample table contains about 2.1 million clones; only one count was recorded for around 93% of them. The ten top clones hold more than 1.5% of the sample. CD8 naive samples were obtained by positive selection for CCR7 among CD45RO-negative cells, yielding a CD45RA+CCR7+ population from which TemRA cells were excluded. Sequencing input: naive CD8+ T cells from PBMCs. According to the study, the label for this sample's cell subset or site signals: CD45RA+CCR7+. These receptors were taken from a man between 18 and 29 years old in good health. Some clones in this sample may be carry-over from other donors' samples.

This sequence joins TRBV2 and TRBJ1-6; D perhaps matches TRBD1 (6 bases). Germline V gene data show CDR1 as SNHLY and CDR2 as FYNNEI. The length of the CDR3 is 13 residues. With 4 bases removed from V and 10 bases from J, the gap between germline ends came to 11 bases. CDR3 protein: CASSGTARSPLHF. CDR3 DNA: TGTGCCAGCAGTGGGACAGCACGCTCACCCCTCCACTTT.

V and J are TRBV27 and TRBJ2-7, with 7 nucleotides matching TRBD2. CDR1 is MNHEY, CDR2 SMNVEV, per germline (reference sequence). V lost 5 bases to trimming and J lost 2 bases; unmatched junction nucleotides: 6. The CDR3 runs 14 residues. CDR3 bases: TGTGCCAGCAGTCCGATAGCGGGCACCTACGAGCAGTACTTC. Its protein product is CASSPIAGTYEQYF.

Remarks on this clone: This CDR3 is also generated by other DNA sequences in the sample. The V call is TRBV29-1, the J call TRBJ1-2, with 9 bases matching TRBD1. Germline CDR1 and CDR2: SQVTM and ANQGSEA. V shed 5 bases, J shed 2 bases, and the junction held 3 bases outside the gene matches. There are 13 residues in the CDR3. The CDR3 DNA reads as TGCAGCGTTCCCGGACAGGGGAACTATGGCTACACCTTC. This codes for CSVPGQGNYGYTF.

The chain employs TRBV9 and TRBJ2-7; D may correspond to TRBD1 or TRBD2 (5 bases each). The CDR3 is made up of 16 amino acids. The germline CDR1 and CDR2 sequences are SGDLS and YYNGEE. V was pared by 3 bases and J by 6 bases, with 22 bases between. The DNA of the CDR3 is TGTGCCAGCAGCGCAACCGGGGCATCAGATCCCCCCGAGCAGTACTTC. Its translation: CASSATGASDPPEQYF.

This rearrangement joins TRBV6-1 to TRBJ2-7, with D tentatively TRBD1 or TRBD2 (6 bases each). The CDR3 runs 16 residues. V was clipped by 2 bases and J by 2 bases, with 16 bases between them. Germline CDR1 and CDR2: MNHNS and SASEGT. The CDR3, as DNA: TGTGCCAGCAGTGAAATGGAGGGGGGTGAGGCCTACGAGCAGTACTTC. Translated: CASSEMEGGEAYEQYF.

J is TRBJ2-5 and V is TRBV30; 8 bases map to TRBD1. Germline loops: CDR1 GTSNPN, CDR2 SVGIG (reference sequence). V shed 8 bases, J shed 5 bases, and the junction held 10 bases outside the gene matches. The length of the CDR3 is 13 residues. The CDR3 region has the DNA TGTGCCGGCCGACAGGGGAGGATTGAGACCCAGTACTTC. Residues: CAGRQGRIETQYF. The variable domain in full, completed from reference TRBV30 and TRBJ2-5, reads SQTIHQWPATLVQPVGSPLSLECTVEGTSNPNLYWYRQAAGRGLQLLFYSVGIGQISSEVPQNLSASRPQDRQFILSSKKLLLSDSGFYLCAGRQGRIETQYFGPGTRLLVL.

The table lists this clone with a count of one. This sequence joins TRBV4-3 and TRBJ2-1; 8 bases agree with TRBD1. CDR3 size: 15 residues. Germline CDR1 reads LGHNA; CDR2 reads YSLEER. The ends lost 5 bases at V and 6 bases at J; junction bases unmatched: 9. The CDR3, as DNA: TGCGCCAGCAGCTCCGACCAGGGGGCGGGCAATGAGCAGTTCTTC. Translated: CASSSDQGAGNEQFF.

The rearrangement uses TRBV5-4 and TRBJ1-2; D is ambiguous. CDR1 and CDR2 (germline): SGHNT, YYREEE (reference sequence). V was trimmed by 7 bases and J by 5 bases, leaving 9 bases between them. The CDR3 spans 11 residues. As DNA, the CDR3 is TGTGCCAGCCCTGATCTATATGGCTACACCTTC. Its protein product is CASPDLYGYTF.

The rearrangement joins TRBV5-8 to TRBJ1-2; D ambiguous. Between the trimmed V and J ends, which lost 4 bases and 6 bases, there was a span of 13 bases. Germline loops: CDR1 SGHTS, CDR2 YDEGEE. This CDR3 has 13 amino acids. The CDR3 DNA reads TGTGCCAGCAGCCCGATGCTACACCATGGCTACACCTTC. This encodes CASSPMLHHGYTF. The variable domain in full, completed from reference TRBV5-8 and TRBJ1-2, reads EAGVTQSPTHLIKTRGQQATLRCSPISGHTSVYWYQQALGLGLQFLLWYDEGEERNRGNFPPRFSGRQFPNYSSELNVNALELEDSALYLCASSPMLHHGYTFGSGTRLTVV.

The J gene is TRBJ1-1, the V gene TRBV27; a weak D match, TRBD1 (6 bases). Trimming took off 7 bases at V and 4 bases at J, with 22 bases between the two ends. Germline CDR1 MNHEY, CDR2 SMNVEV (reference sequence). The CDR3 has 16 amino acids. This chain's CDR3 is CASKFRDKRSSTEAFF. CDR3 DNA: TGTGCCAGCAAATTCCGGGACAAAAGGAGCTCCACTGAAGCTTTCTTT.

This chain connects TRBV4-1 to TRBJ2-3; possible D gene TRBD2, 6 bases. The CDR3 length is 14 residues. Germline CDR1 reads MGHRA; CDR2 reads YSYEKL. Trimming pared 2 bases from V and 3 bases from J, leaving 9 bases between. This CDR3 is CASSQSRGTDTQYF. CDR3 nucleotides: TGCGCCAGCAGCCAATCGCGGGGAACAGATACGCAGTATTTT.

The chain employs TRBV7-9 and TRBJ2-7, with 10 bases matching TRBD1. After removal of 7 bases from V and 1 base from J, the junction contained 10 bases not matched to a gene. The CDR3 contains 16 residues. CDR1 and CDR2 (germline): SEHNR, FQNEAQ (reference sequence). The CDR3 DNA is TGTGCCAGCACCCCGGCCACGGGACAGGGGTCCTACGAGCAGTACTTC. Amino acids: CASTPATGQGSYEQYF.

This chain connects TRBV27 to TRBJ2-2; TRBD1 matches at 8 bases. With V trimmed by 6 bases and J by 2 bases, 8 bases remained unmatched. Looked up from germline, CDR1 is MNHEY and CDR2 is SMNVEV (reference sequence). The CDR3 length is 16 residues. The CDR3 protein is CASSETGTGNTGELFF. The DNA for the CDR3 is TGTGCCAGCAGCGAAACCGGGACAGGAAACACCGGGGAGCTGTTTTTT.